The text below deals with one T cell receptor (beta chain). The source of the sample is a study of blood T cell repertoires in COVID-19. The wider study: Nucleic acid was either cDNA or gDNA, and it came from T cells, B-cell-depleted T cells, or PBMCs.

CDR3 size: 15 residues. V shed 0 bases and J shed 4 bases, with 12 bases lying between them. Per the germline V gene, CDR1 is KGHSH and CDR2 is LQKENI. Authors' processing steps: From reference gene primer amplification, estimates of nucleated cell counts were derived. Method: immunoSEQ multiplex PCR; TCRdb's copy keeps in-frame clones and lacks some. The V and J calls and clone size come from that table; D and trimming were worked out from the DNA. The table has approximately 170,000 clones, 80% to 85% seen once. The sample taken for sequencing was peripheral blood. V usage is TRBV18 and J usage is TRBJ2-5; tentative D call: TRBD1 (6 bases). This sequence was found in a man aged 70 or older with active or convalescent COVID-19. CDR3 DNA sequence: TGTGCCAGCTCACCACCGTCGAGGGGGACAGAGACCCAGTACTTC. Protein sequence: CASSPPSRGTETQYF. Using reference TRBV18 and TRBJ2-5 for the parts outside the CDR3, the full variable domain is NAGVMQNPRHLVRRRGQEARLRCSPMKGHSHVYWYRQLPEEGLKFMVYLQKENIIDESGMPKERFSAEFPKEGPSILRIQQVVRGDSAAYFCASSPPSRGTETQYFGPGTRLLVL.